The 27 T cell receptor beta chains reported below all come from one sample, sequenced in a study of blood T cells in healthy people across ages. With a J-beta primer mix and a sample-barcoded 5' primer, a second PCR ran 7 to 11 cycles. Via MiXCR, TCRdb re-called the 5' RACE reads, giving one row per CDR3 protein. This table has over 950,000 distinct CDR3 sequences, about 51% appearing once. The sequenced material came from blood. Every receptor here comes from a woman aged 60-70 years in good health.

This clonotype has just a few counts. The V gene is TRBV7-9, the J gene TRBJ2-3; TRBD1 is a possible D gene (5 bases). This CDR3 is 19 amino acids long. Germline loops: CDR1 SEHNR, CDR2 FQNEAQ (reference sequence). V was pared by 5 bases and J by 3 bases, with 27 bases between. CDR3 in DNA: TGTGCCAGCAGCCTCCCAACCTTCAGGGTAGTAGGCCTTACAGATACGCAGTATTTT. Translating it yields CASSLPTFRVVGLTDTQYF. Full variable domain (missing parts from reference TRBV7-9 and TRBJ2-3): DTGVSQNPRHKITKRGQNVTFRCDPISEHNRLYWYRQTLGQGPEFLTYFQNEAQLEKSRLLSDRFSAERPKGSFSTLEIQRTEQGDSAMYLCASSLPTFRVVGLTDTQYFGPGTRLTVL.

The gene calls are TRBV5-6 and TRBJ1-2; D is possibly TRBD1 (5 bases). Germline lookup yields CDR1 SGHDT and CDR2 YYEEEE. The CDR3 is 16 residues long. Trimming pared 2 bases from V and 2 bases from J, leaving 16 bases between. CDR3 nucleotide sequence: TGTGCCAGCAGCTTTTCCCTCGGAGGGGCAAACTATGGCTACACCTTC. It encodes CASSFSLGGANYGYTF.

This chain's CDR3 is CASRGGQSQYF. CDR3 DNA: TGTGCCAGCAGGGGGGGACAGTCCCAGTACTTC. The chain carries TRBV28 and TRBJ2-5, with D tentatively TRBD1 (7 bases). V lost 6 bases and J 9 bases, leaving 11 bases between the germline ends. The CDR3 is made up of 11 amino acids. Per germline, CDR1 MDHEN and CDR2 SYDVKM.

V gene TRBV3-1 combines with J gene TRBJ2-7; D is ambiguous. V lost 6 bases to trimming and J lost 6 bases, with 9 bases between them. CDR3 size: 11 residues. Germline lookup yields CDR1 LGHDT and CDR2 YNNKEL (reference sequence). The CDR3 region is CASRGFSEQYF. In DNA form, the CDR3 reads TGTGCCAGCAGGGGATTCTCCGAGCAGTACTTC.

The V gene is TRBV9, the J gene TRBJ2-7, with TRBD2 identical over 12 bases. CDR1 is SGDLS and CDR2 is YYNGEE in the germline V gene. This CDR3 is built from 14 residues. J was trimmed by 7 bases and V by 2 bases; bases with no gene match: 4. The CDR3 nucleotides are TGTGCCAGCAGCGTGACTAGCGGGAGTCGGGAGCAGTACTTC. Its translation is CASSVTSGSREQYF.

V usage is TRBV20-1 and J usage is TRBJ2-7; D might be TRBD1 (6 bases). The J call is uncertain, as TRBJ2-5 better fits the DNA end. This CDR3 spans 16 amino acids. Germline CDR1 reads DFQATT; CDR2 reads SNEGSKA (reference sequence). CDR3 nucleotides: TGCAGTGCTCCTGGTCGGGCAGGGGTGATGGAAAAGACCCAGTACTTC. Its protein is CSAPGRAGVMEKTQYF.

The gene calls are TRBV15 and TRBJ2-5; D is uncertain. Trimming took off 9 bases at V and 0 bases at J, with 17 bases between the two ends. CDR3 length equals 15 residues. Germline V gene data show CDR1 as LNHNV and CDR2 as YYDKDF (reference sequence). The CDR3 sequence is CATAHRRNHQETQYF. The CDR3 coding sequence is TGTGCCACGGCCCACCGGAGAAACCACCAAGAGACCCAGTACTTC.

This chain links TRBV6-2 or TRBV6-3 with TRBJ2-3, with 14 bases that match TRBD2. The CDR3 consists of 16 residues. CDR1 MNHEY and CDR2 SVGEGT come from the germline V gene. The V and J ends lost 6 bases and 5 bases, in that order; junction bases with no gene match: 7. The CDR3 region has the DNA TGTGCCAGCAGGGCCGGACTAGCGGGAGGAGTAGATACGCAGTATTTT. Translating gives CASRAGLAGGVDTQYF.

The CDR3 spells CASSVSHVETQYF. CDR3 bases: TGTGCCAGCAGCGTATCGCACGTGGAGACCCAGTACTTC. The chain uses TRBV11-2 and TRBJ2-7; D gene ambiguous. The assigned J gene may be wrong: the sequence end matches TRBJ2-5 better. The CDR3 length is 13 residues. From germline, CDR1 is SGHAT and CDR2 FQNNGV.

This clonotype turned up a few times. This chain connects TRBV7-9 to TRBJ2-1; TRBD2 agrees at 8 bases. Trimming took 5 bases from V and 15 from J; bases not matched to a gene: 9. The germline CDR1 and CDR2 sequences are SEHNR and FQNEAQ (reference sequence). The CDR3 loop spans 12 amino acids. The CDR3 DNA reads as TGTGCCAGCAGCCACATAGCGGGAAGACCGTTCTTC. Translating it yields CASSHIAGRPFF.

This clonotype came up once. The chain employs TRBV7-9 and TRBJ1-1; D gene ambiguous. CDR3 length: 13 amino acids. V was clipped by 3 bases and J by 5 bases, with 10 bases between them. The V gene's germline CDR1 is SEHNR and CDR2 FQNEAQ (reference sequence). CDR3 coding DNA: TGTGCCAGCAGCTTTGGGCCAGAGACTGAAGCTTTCTTT. Its protein product is CASSFGPETEAFF.

This clonotype was picked up a small number of times. The V call is TRBV28, the J call TRBJ2-4, with D perhaps TRBD1 or TRBD2 (5 bases each). V lost 5 bases to trimming and J lost 7 bases, with 15 bases between them. The germline V gene has CDR1 MDHEN and CDR2 SYDVKM. This CDR3 is built from 14 residues. CDR3 coding DNA: TGTGCCAGCAGTCCCCTGACGGGGCCCAACATTCAGTACTTC. Its translation: CASSPLTGPNIQYF.

The chain couples TRBV6-1 to TRBJ1-5; D not certain. In germline, CDR1 is MNHNS, CDR2 SASEGT. The length of the CDR3 is 15 residues. Trimming took off 2 bases at V and 0 bases at J, with 8 bases between the two ends. The CDR3 DNA reads TGTGCCAGCAGTGAATATTCCCTTAGCAATCAGCCCCAGCATTTT. It is translated as CASSEYSLSNQPQHF.

This clonotype was found a few times. The chain employs TRBV7-9 and TRBJ2-3, with D possibly being TRBD1 (5 bases). Trimming removed 2 bases from V and 6 bases from J, with 21 bases in between. The germline CDR1 and CDR2 sequences are SEHNR and FQNEAQ (reference sequence). The CDR3 runs to 17 residues. CDR3 coding DNA: TGTGCCAGCAGCTTACCCTCGGACGAGAAAAACAGGGATACGCAGTATTTT. Amino acid sequence: CASSLPSDEKNRDTQYF.

The chain combines TRBV29-1 with TRBJ2-3; TRBD1 agrees at 7 bases. Trimming removed 1 base from V and 2 bases from J; junction bases left unmatched: 3. CDR3 length equals 14 residues. Germline CDR1 is SQVTM and CDR2 is ANQGSEA. The CDR3, as DNA: TGCAGCGTTGAAGGGGGACAGTCCACAGATACGCAGTATTTT. Protein sequence: CSVEGGQSTDTQYF.

This clonotype was seen a few times. J is TRBJ2-7 and V is TRBV20-1; 13 positions match TRBD2. This CDR3 contains 15 residues. Trimming cost V 3 bases and J 5 bases; bases outside gene matches: 7. Per the germline V gene, CDR1 is DFQATT and CDR2 is SNEGSKA (reference sequence). CDR3 bases: TGCAGTGCTAGTGATGGGACTAGCGGGATCCACGAGCAGTACTTC. This gives the protein CSASDGTSGIHEQYF.

The rearrangement uses TRBV20-1 and TRBJ2-7; possibly TRBD2 for D (5 bases). Germline CDR1 and CDR2: DFQATT and SNEGSKA (reference sequence). CDR3 length: 14 amino acids. V lost 4 bases to trimming and J lost 3 bases, with 16 bases between them. The CDR3 loop reads CSAKVASRLYEQYF. CDR3 nucleotides: TGCAGTGCTAAGGTGGCTAGCAGACTCTACGAGCAGTACTTC.

This clonotype was counted between two and nine times. The V call is TRBV9, the J call TRBJ2-7, with 12 bases identical to TRBD2. The CDR3 totals 18 residues. V shed 0 bases and J 1 base; nucleotides not matched to a gene: 8. Germline values: CDR1 SGDLS, CDR2 YYNGEE. CDR3: CASSVGLAGVEGSYEQYF. In DNA, the CDR3 is TGTGCCAGCAGCGTAGGACTAGCGGGAGTCGAGGGATCCTACGAGCAGTACTTC.

This clonotype was observed a few times. One junction end does not reproduce the germline sequence, and a read error may be involved. The V call is TRBV6-2 or TRBV6-3, the J call TRBJ1-6; D is uncertain. Germline values: CDR1 MNHEY, CDR2 SVGEGT. The CDR3 spans 17 residues. The CDR3 nucleotides read TGTGCCAGCAGGGAACCGGACGGGGTTTCCTTTAATTCACCCCTCCACTTT. It yields the protein CASREPDGVSFNSPLHF.

This chain uses TRBV4-2 with TRBJ2-1, with D perhaps being TRBD1 or TRBD2 (5 bases each). CDR1 LGHNA and CDR2 YNFKEQ come from the germline V gene. CDR3 length: 17 residues. The V gene lost 1 base and the J gene lost 1 base, with 14 bases spanning the gap. The CDR3 sequence is CASSQGWGTESYNEQFF. In nucleotides, the CDR3 is TGTGCCAGCAGCCAAGGCTGGGGGACGGAATCCTACAATGAGCAGTTCTTC.

This clonotype occurred a few times. The rearrangement uses TRBV9 and TRBJ2-3; tentatively, D is TRBD1 (6 bases). V was pared by 4 bases and J by 1 base, with 10 bases between. Germline assignment: CDR1 SGDLS and CDR2 YYNGEE. The CDR3 runs 14 residues. The CDR3 loop reads CASSTRTGTDTQYF. The CDR3 nucleotides read TGTGCCAGCAGCACGAGGACAGGCACAGATACGCAGTATTTT.

This rearrangement joins TRBV7-2 to TRBJ2-3; a possible D gene is TRBD2 (5 bases). Deletions cut 2 bases from V and 0 bases from J, with 12 bases between. CDR3 size: 16 residues. Germline CDR1 SGHTA, CDR2 FQGNSA. CDR3 DNA: TGTGCCAGCAGCTTAAAGCGGCAGCAAAGCACAGATACGCAGTATTTT. This translates into CASSLKRQQSTDTQYF. The variable domain in full, with the rest retrieved from reference TRBV7-2 and TRBJ2-3, is GAGVSQSPSNKVTEKGKDVELRCDPISGHTALYWYRQSLGQGLEFLIYFQGNSAPDKSGLPSDRFSAERTGGSVSTLTIQRTQQEDSAVYLCASSLKRQQSTDTQYFGPGTRLTVL.

This sequence joins TRBV12-5 and TRBJ2-1; 11 nucleotides match TRBD1. V was clipped by 8 bases and J by 9 bases; unmatched bases: 12. Germline V CDR1 and CDR2: LGHNT, FRNRAP. The CDR3 has 15 amino acids. The chain's CDR3 is CASSSSGTGGLEQFF. The CDR3 nucleotides read TGTGCTAGTTCCTCTTCGGGGACAGGGGGTCTTGAGCAGTTCTTC.

The chain joins TRBV4-1 to TRBJ2-4; D perhaps matches TRBD2 (7 bases). Per the germline V gene, CDR1 is MGHRA and CDR2 is YSYEKL. CDR3 length: 15 residues. V lost 0 bases, J lost 13 bases, and 19 bases lay in between. In DNA form, the CDR3 reads TGCGCCAGCAGCCAAGACTGGGGGGGCCTCTACGGGCAGTACTTC. This sequence encodes CASSQDWGGLYGQYF.

Only a few counts were recorded for this clonotype. CDR3 coding DNA: TGTGCCAGCAGAATCGGGACCATTAGGTCTAGCACAGATACGCAGTATTTT. Protein product: CASRIGTIRSSTDTQYF. The rearrangement links TRBV12-3 or TRBV12-4 to TRBJ2-3; D may be TRBD1 or TRBD2 (5 bases each). The ends were cut back, 6 bases at V and 0 bases at J, with 19 bases in the middle. The CDR3 extends over 17 amino acids.

This rearrangement joins TRBV27 to TRBJ1-4; D is unresolved. The V end was cut by 3 bases, the J end by 7 bases, with 15 bases between. Germline V gene data show CDR1 as MNHEY and CDR2 as SMNVEV (reference sequence). This CDR3 is 15 amino acids long. In nucleotides, the CDR3 is TGTGCCAGCAGTTTGAATAGTCCGGAGACTGAAAAACTGTTTTTT. Translated: CASSLNSPETEKLFF.

A note on this clonotype: Mismatch with germline at one junction end may stem from a read error. The J gene is TRBJ2-5, the V gene TRBV20-1; perhaps D is TRBD1 or TRBD2 (5 bases each). The CDR3 sequence is 13 residues long. Germline CDR1 reads DFQATT; CDR2 reads SNEGSKA (reference sequence). For the CDR3, the DNA is TGCAGTGCTAGAGAAACGGGGCAAGAGGCCCAGTACTTC. Residues: CSARETGQEAQYF.